The T cell receptor (beta chain) under discussion was sequenced for a study of CD8 T cells in ankylosing spondylitis. Quantitative molecular-barcoded 5'-RACE generated the TCR beta libraries. TCRdb reanalysed the 5' RACE reads using MiXCR and keeps one entry per CDR3 protein. The sample carries 250,000 to 400,000 distinct CDR3 sequences, around 10% recorded once. This clonotype was counted at least ten times. The antigen is unknown. V was pared by 6 bases and J by 8 bases, with 15 bases between. The CDR3 runs to 13 residues. Notes on the study in general: Ankylosing spondylitis blood appeared to be characterized by a TCR beta motif of 8 or 9 highly homologous variants. Reportedly, disease-linked clones are significantly enriched in ankylosing spondylitis patients' matched synovial fluid.

The sample was blood, either unsorted or a sorted T cell fraction (not recorded which). The chain joins TRBV12-3 or TRBV12-4 to TRBJ2-3; TRBD2 might be the D (6 bases). This TCR derives from a female donor with ankylosing spondylitis or in good health (not recorded which). The CDR3 region has the DNA TGTGCCAGCAGGCCCCCGACAGCGGGTACGCAGTATTTT. Protein: CASRPPTAGTQYF.